These 3 T cell receptor beta chains came from one sample sequenced in a study of cytomegalovirus exposure and HLA in healthy donors. PCR employed 60 Vbeta and 13 Jbeta primers. Sequencing used immunoSEQ multiplex PCR; TCRdb keeps in-frame clones, though not all of them. The data contain 100,000 to 150,000 clones, 70% to 85% of them singletons. The sample consisted of PBMCs. All receptors derive from a human donor in good health.

The CDR3 DNA reads TGTGCCAGCAGTATAACAGGGGGCCAAGGGGGCTACACCTTC. Its translation: CASSITGGQGGYTF. The V and J genes are TRBV6-1 and TRBJ1-2; 9 nucleotides line up with TRBD1. Per the germline V gene, CDR1 is MNHNS and CDR2 is SASEGT. The CDR3 covers 14 residues. The ends lost 5 bases at V and 8 bases at J; junction bases unmatched: 9.

CDR3 residues: CASSIEGAGGNTIYF. The CDR3, as DNA: TGTGCCAGTAGTATTGAGGGGGCTGGAGGAAACACCATATATTTT. The V and J genes are TRBV19 and TRBJ1-3; 7 nucleotides align to TRBD1. V was clipped by 3 bases and J by 4 bases; unmatched bases: 6. Germline loops: CDR1 LNHDA, CDR2 SQIVND (reference sequence). The CDR3 runs 15 residues.

This chain links TRBV5-1 with TRBJ1-1; D might be TRBD1 (5 bases). Trimming removed 4 bases at V and 5 bases at J, with 15 bases between. CDR3 length: 14 amino acids. The germline V gene has CDR1 SGHRS and CDR2 YFSETQ. The CDR3 region is CASSGLGRGTEAFF. CDR3 DNA: TGCGCCAGCAGCGGTTTAGGGCGGGGGACTGAAGCTTTCTTT.